This T cell receptor (beta chain) is from a study of OX40 agonist ivuxolimab in advanced cancers. On this clone itself: Its target is not known.

Study-wide findings and caveats: Expanded clones tended on average to be more numerous among CD8+ T cells than CD4+.

The CDR3 is 15 residues long. The ends were cut back, 6 bases at V and 0 bases at J, with 15 bases in the middle. Per germline, CDR1 SNHLY and CDR2 FYNNEI. This table comes from immunoSEQ multiplex PCR, and its TCRdb copy is limited to in-frame clones, with some not included. This sample has 40,000 to 55,000 clones, with 80% found just once. The V gene is TRBV2, the J gene TRBJ2-7, with D possibly matching TRBD1 (6 bases). The origin of this receptor is an adult with an advanced solid tumor such as melanoma, head and neck, liver or kidney cancer. The source material was CD4+ or CD8+ T cells sorted from blood, sampled in a trial of the OX40 agonist ivuxolimab. The DNA for the CDR3 is TGTGCCAGCAGGTTCGACAGGTCCGACTCCTACGAGCAGTACTTC. This encodes CASRFDRSDSYEQYF.